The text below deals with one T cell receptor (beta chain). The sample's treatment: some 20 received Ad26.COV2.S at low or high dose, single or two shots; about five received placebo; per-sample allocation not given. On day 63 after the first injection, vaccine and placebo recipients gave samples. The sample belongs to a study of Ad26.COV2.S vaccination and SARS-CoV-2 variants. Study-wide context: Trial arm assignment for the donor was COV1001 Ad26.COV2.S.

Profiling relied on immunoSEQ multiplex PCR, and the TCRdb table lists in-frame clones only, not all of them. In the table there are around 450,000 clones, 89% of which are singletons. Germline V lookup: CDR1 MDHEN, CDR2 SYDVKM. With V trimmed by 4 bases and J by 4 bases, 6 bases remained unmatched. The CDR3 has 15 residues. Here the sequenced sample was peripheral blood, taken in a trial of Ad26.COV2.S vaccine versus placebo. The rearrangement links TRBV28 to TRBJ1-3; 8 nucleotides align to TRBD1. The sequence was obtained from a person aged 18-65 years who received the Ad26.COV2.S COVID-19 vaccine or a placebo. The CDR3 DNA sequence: TGTGCCAGCAGTTGGACAGGGAATCACGGAAACACCATATATTTT. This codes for CASSWTGNHGNTIYF.